The sequence of this TCR beta chain was determined in a study of T cells in Graves' hyperthyroidism and ophthalmopathy. General study results and limits: Blood shared most expanded thyroid clonotypes above 0.001.

V dropped 5 bases and J dropped 5 bases, with 10 bases sitting between them. CDR1 is SGHTA and CDR2 is FQGTGA in the germline V gene. The CDR3 totals 13 residues. RNA transcripts yielded amplified TCR beta CDR3 regions. Primed by the HTBI set, a first-round RT-PCR was run on the TCR CDR3. TCRdb called the multiplex PCR reads again in MiXCR, with one record for every CDR3 protein. The sample has 380,000 or so distinct CDR3 sequences, about a fifth seen once. About this clonotype itself: Its specificity is unknown.

The sequenced material came from blood. The chain employs TRBV7-3 and TRBJ2-4, with D hard to call. The receptor was isolated from a woman aged 18-30 years with Graves' hyperthyroidism. The CDR3 DNA reads as TGTGCCAGCAGCATAGGGCCAGAAAACATTCAGTACTTC. Protein sequence: CASSIGPENIQYF.